The clone carrying this T cell receptor beta chain has just a few counts. Its antigen is unidentified. The CDR3 loop spans 16 amino acids. In germline, CDR1 is LNHNV, CDR2 YYDKDF (reference sequence). A multiplex PCR was run with 60 Vbeta primers and 13 Jbeta primers. This table comes from immunoSEQ multiplex PCR, and its TCRdb copy is limited to in-frame clones, with some not included. The table records 120,000 or so clones, approximately 80% of them present only once. The sample belongs to a study of cytomegalovirus exposure and HLA in healthy donors. Study observations and caveats: The classifier was said to identify cytomegalovirus status with high specificity and sensitivity. About 150 TCR beta chains were listed as cytomegalovirus-associated.

V is TRBV15 and J is TRBJ2-5; D may be TRBD1 (6 bases). The assigned J gene may be wrong: the sequence end matches TRBJ2-7 better. Sequencing input: PBMCs. This sequence originates from a human donor in good health. The CDR3 DNA follows: TGTGCCACCAGCAGAGATCGGAGACAGGCACTCTACGAGCAGTACTTC. It yields the protein CATSRDRRQALYEQYF.